These 11 T cell receptor beta chains share one sample of origin, sequenced in a study of blood T cell repertoires in COVID-19. Using immunoSEQ multiplex PCR, the repertoire was profiled, and TCRdb retains in-frame clones only, with some absent. The table lists hundreds of thousands of clones, 86% of them singletons, with over 1.1% in the top ten. Sequencing was performed on peripheral blood. These TCRs come from a woman younger than 45 with active or convalescent COVID-19.

The DNA for the CDR3 is TGTGCCAGCAGTTTTGCTACAGCGAACACTGAAGCTTTCTTT. Its protein product is CASSFATANTEAFF. The J gene is TRBJ1-1, the V gene TRBV6-1; D is unresolved. The CDR3 runs to 14 residues. V lost 5 bases and J lost 1, with 11 bases in between. The germline V gene has CDR1 MNHNS and CDR2 SASEGT.

The table lists this clone with a few counts. J is TRBJ1-1 and V is TRBV27; D uncertain. Germline CDR1 MNHEY, CDR2 SMNVEV (reference sequence). V shed 5 bases and J shed 1 base, with 8 bases lying between them. This CDR3 is 13 amino acids long. The DNA for the CDR3 is TGTGCCAGCAGTCTCACATGGAACACTGAAGCTTTCTTT. Its translation: CASSLTWNTEAFF.

This clone turned up a few times. The CDR3 coding sequence is TGTGCCAGCAGCCAAGTGTCGAGTCAGGGGCATTCACCCCTCCACTTT. This codes for CASSQVSSQGHSPLHF. The V call is TRBV3-1 (or the pseudogene TRBV3-2), the J call TRBJ1-6, with D perhaps TRBD1 (6 bases). Trimming pared 1 base from V and 8 bases from J, leaving 15 bases between. From germline, CDR1 is LGHDT and CDR2 YNNKEL (reference sequence). CDR3 length: 16 residues.

V usage is TRBV10-3 and J usage is TRBJ2-3; a possible D gene is TRBD2 (6 bases). The CDR3 consists of 15 residues. V lost 10 bases, J lost 0 bases, and 17 bases lay in between. CDR1 and CDR2 (germline): ENHRY, SYGVKD. The CDR3 loop reads CATGDSTTSTDTQYF. CDR3 nucleotide sequence: TGTGCCACTGGGGACTCAACCACTAGCACAGATACGCAGTATTTT.

V is TRBV27 and J is TRBJ2-3, with D possibly matching TRBD2 (8 bases). Trimming stripped 3 bases from V and 1 base from J, with 20 bases between. The CDR3 is 18 amino acids. Germline loops: CDR1 MNHEY, CDR2 SMNVEV (reference sequence). In nucleotides, the CDR3 is TGTGCCAGCAGTTTTGTTGCGGGAGGAGACAGGGGCACAGATACGCAGTATTTT. Its protein is CASSFVAGGDRGTDTQYF.

J is TRBJ2-5 and V is TRBV11-2, with D maybe TRBD2 (5 bases). Germline lookup yields CDR1 SGHAT and CDR2 FQNNGV. With 2 bases removed from V and 0 bases from J, the gap between germline ends came to 7 bases. The CDR3 is 14 amino acids. This CDR3 is CASSLIGNQETQYF. The CDR3 region has the DNA TGTGCCAGCAGCTTAATCGGGAACCAAGAGACCCAGTACTTC. Together with reference TRBV11-2 and TRBJ2-5, the CDR3 gives the full variable domain: EAGVAQSPRYKIIEKRQSVAFWCNPISGHATLYWYQQILGQGPKLLIQFQNNGVVDDSQLPKDRFSAERLKGVDSTLKIQPAKLEDSAVYLCASSLIGNQETQYFGPGTRLLVL.

The V and J genes are TRBV4-1 and TRBJ1-1; TRBD1 matches at 9 bases. This CDR3 comprises 18 residues. Germline CDR1 and CDR2: MGHRA and YSYEKL. The V gene end was trimmed by 2 bases and the J gene end by 4 bases; junction bases not matched to a gene: 14. The CDR3 sequence is CASSQSAGTGSLGTEAFF. The DNA for the CDR3 is TGCGCCAGCAGCCAATCGGCTGGGACAGGGAGTCTAGGCACTGAAGCTTTCTTT.

The chain combines TRBV30 with TRBJ2-3; 8 bases are a match to TRBD1. The CDR3 covers 15 residues. Germline V gene sequence: CDR1 GTSNPN, CDR2 SVGIG (reference sequence). V shed 5 bases and J 2 bases; nucleotides not matched to a gene: 9. The CDR3: CAWGRTGKITDTQYF. The DNA for the CDR3 is TGTGCCTGGGGCCGGACAGGGAAAATCACAGATACGCAGTATTTT.

The rearrangement links TRBV2 to TRBJ2-2; TRBD2 might be the D (6 bases). This CDR3 spans 16 amino acids. CDR1 is SNHLY, CDR2 FYNNEI, per germline. Trimming shortened V by 2 bases and J by 3 bases, and 13 bases separated the two germline ends. The CDR3: CASSEMVGRYTGELFF. The CDR3 nucleotides read TGTGCCAGCAGTGAAATGGTGGGGAGGTACACCGGGGAGCTGTTTTTT.

The CDR3 DNA is TGTGCCAGCAGCTTATGTCTCGGGCTAGCGGGAGTCGAGCAGTACTTC. It yields the protein CASSLCLGLAGVEQYF. The chain joins TRBV7-9 to TRBJ2-7, with TRBD2 identical over 10 bases. The germline gives CDR1 SEHNR, CDR2 FQNEAQ (reference sequence). V lost 2 bases to trimming and J lost 6 bases; unmatched junction nucleotides: 10. The CDR3 has 16 amino acids.

The chain combines TRBV5-1 with TRBJ2-5; 12 bases align to TRBD2. This CDR3 has 18 residues. CDR1 and CDR2 from the germline V gene are SGHRS and YFSETQ. The junction had 8 bases not matched to a gene; V was cut back by 1 base and J by 1 base. The CDR3 sequence is CASSLLTSGSPPQETQYF. The CDR3 bases are TGCGCCAGCAGCTTGTTGACTAGCGGGAGCCCCCCCCAAGAGACCCAGTACTTC. The full variable domain, rest sourced from reference TRBV5-1 and TRBJ2-5, is KAGVTQTPRYLIKTRGQQVTLSCSPISGHRSVSWYQQTPGQGLQFLFEYFSETQRNKGNFPGRFSGRQFSNSRSEMNVSTLELGDSALYLCASSLLTSGSPPQETQYFGPGTRLLVL.